These 20 T cell receptor beta chains were sequenced from one sample in a study of T cell repertoires in cytomegalovirus infection. Each CDR3 protein is one row after TCRdb ran MiXCR on the reads. Altogether 450,000 to 600,000 distinct CDR3 sequences are present, 33% being singletons, with the ten largest covering 15% to 20%. These receptors have no known antigen. The starting material was cultured PBMCs, obtained from culture after CMV antigen stimulation. These receptor sequences come from a human donor in good health (CMV status not recorded). Some clones in this sample may be carry-over from other donors' samples.

V is TRBV6-8 and J is TRBJ2-7; possibly TRBD2 for D (6 bases). This CDR3 is 16 amino acids long. Germline CDR1 MNHGY, CDR2 SAAAGT. V lost 0 bases to trimming and J lost 2 bases, with 14 bases between them. CDR3 region: CASSYSGGAEAYEQYF. In DNA, the CDR3 is TGTGCCAGCAGTTACTCGGGGGGAGCGGAGGCCTACGAGCAGTACTTC.

The V and J genes are TRBV3-1 and TRBJ1-1; D may be TRBD1 (5 bases). Trimming shortened V by 1 base and J by 3 bases, and 12 bases separated the two germline ends. The CDR3 extends over 15 amino acids. The germline CDR1 and CDR2 sequences are LGHDT and YNNKEL (reference sequence). The CDR3 bases are TGTGCCAGCAGCCAAGGTGAAGGGGTGGACACTGAAGCTTTCTTT. This gives the protein CASSQGEGVDTEAFF.

J is TRBJ2-1 and V is TRBV12-5; D not certain. Per the germline V gene, CDR1 is LGHNT and CDR2 is FRNRAP. The CDR3 loop spans 13 amino acids. Trimming stripped 9 bases from V and 10 bases from J, with 19 bases between. This CDR3 reads CASPSDGLAEQFF. Written as DNA, the CDR3 is TGTGCTAGCCCGAGTGACGGTCTTGCCGAGCAGTTCTTC.

This clonotype was detected only a few times. The genes are TRBV6-5 and TRBJ2-7; D call uncertain. Trimming left V 2 bases short and J 11 bases short, with 10 bases between. This CDR3 is 11 amino acids long. Germline assignment: CDR1 MNHEY and CDR2 SVGAGI. The CDR3 sequence is CASSYAGTEYV. The CDR3, as DNA: TGTGCCAGCAGTTACGCCGGCACGGAGTACGTC.

Here the CDR3 reads CASSGGTSGRLNEQFF. DNA of the CDR3: TGTGCCAGCAGCGGGGGGACTAGCGGGAGACTCAATGAGCAGTTCTTC. This rearrangement joins TRBV11-2 to TRBJ2-1, with TRBD2 matching over 14 bases. The length of the CDR3 is 16 residues. Germline V lookup: CDR1 SGHAT, CDR2 FQNNGV. J was trimmed by 6 bases and V by 5 bases; bases with no gene match: 6.

This clonotype was found a few times. The CDR3 here is CASSQGRESSYEQYF. DNA of the CDR3: TGCGCCAGCAGCCAAGGGCGGGAGAGCTCCTACGAGCAGTACTTC. V and J are TRBV4-3 and TRBJ2-7; 7 bases map to TRBD2. The CDR3 has 15 amino acids. Per germline, CDR1 LGHNA and CDR2 YSLEER. V lost 1 base and J lost 0; bases outside the gene matches: 3.

The chain combines TRBV14 with TRBJ1-2, with 8 positions matching TRBD1. With 5 bases clipped from V and 8 bases from J, the junction kept 7 bases outside the gene matches. The CDR3 runs 13 residues. CDR1 is SGHDN and CDR2 is FVKESK in the germline V gene. CDR3: CASSFGQGSGYTF. The CDR3 DNA follows: TGTGCCAGCAGCTTTGGACAGGGAAGCGGCTACACCTTC. Full variable domain (missing parts from reference TRBV14 and TRBJ1-2): EAGVTQFPSHSVIEKGQTVTLRCDPISGHDNLYWYRRVMGKEIKFLLHFVKESKQDESGMPNNRFLAERTGGTYSTLKVQPAELEDSGVYFCASSFGQGSGYTFGSGTRLTVV.

The rearrangement joins TRBV2 to TRBJ2-5, with D tentatively TRBD2 (5 bases). Between the trimmed V and J ends, which lost 2 bases and 3 bases, there was a span of 7 bases. The CDR3 totals 13 residues. CDR1 SNHLY and CDR2 FYNNEI come from the germline V gene. CDR3 in DNA: TGTGCCAGCAGTGAAAGGACTGAAGAGACCCAGTACTTC. The encoded protein is CASSERTEETQYF. The full variable domain, in which reference TRBV2 and TRBJ2-5 provide the parts outside the CDR3, is EPEVTQTPSHQVTQMGQEVILRCVPISNHLYFYWYRQILGQKVEFLVSFYNNEISEKSEIFDDQFSVERPDGSNFTLKIRSTKLEDSAMYFCASSERTEETQYFGPGTRLLVL.

This clonotype was counted a few times. The chain joins TRBV7-2 to TRBJ1-5, with D possibly being TRBD1 (5 bases). Trimming removed 4 bases at V and 7 bases at J, with 14 bases between. Germline V gives CDR1 SGHTA, CDR2 FQGNSA. The CDR3 is 14 residues long. In nucleotides, the CDR3 is TGTGCCAGCAGCTCCCTAGGGGTAGGGCAGCCCCAGCATTTT. Its translation: CASSSLGVGQPQHF.

The rearrangement joins TRBV20-1 to TRBJ2-1; D may be TRBD2 (5 bases). The CDR3 spans 13 residues. Trimming took 1 base from V and 3 from J, leaving 7 bases between them. Germline CDR1 DFQATT, CDR2 SNEGSKA (reference sequence). CDR3 protein: CSARVEDYNEQFF. Written as DNA, the CDR3 is TGCAGTGCTAGAGTGGAGGACTACAATGAGCAGTTCTTC.

This clonotype was counted between two and nine times. V and J are TRBV7-9 and TRBJ2-7; 8 bases map to TRBD2. CDR1 and CDR2 (germline): SEHNR, FQNEAQ (reference sequence). Germline trimming cut 5 bases from V and 3 bases from J; bases unmatched to any gene: 9. The CDR3 contains 15 residues. CDR3 in amino acids: CASSDKSAGGYEQYF. The CDR3 bases are TGTGCCAGCAGCGACAAATCGGCGGGGGGCTACGAGCAGTACTTC.

About this clonotype itself: At one boundary the junction diverges from the germline segment, which might be a read error. The chain carries TRBV6-6 and TRBJ2-1; D might be TRBD1 or TRBD2, each matching 5 bases. The CDR3 totals 14 residues. Germline V gives CDR1 MNHNY, CDR2 SVGAGI (reference sequence). CDR3 amino acids: CAGSPGPLESEQFF. In DNA form, the CDR3 reads TGTGCCGGCAGTCCGGGACCTCTTGAGAGTGAGCAGTTCTTC.

For the CDR3, the DNA is TGTGCCAGCAGCTTAGCGCGGGACTTCCCCATAACCTCTACCTACGAGCAGTACGTC. Its translation: CASSLARDFPITSTYEQYV. The chain joins TRBV7-9 to TRBJ2-7; tentatively, D is TRBD2 (6 bases). The CDR3 runs to 19 residues. Trimming pared 0 bases from V and 2 bases from J, leaving 23 bases between. The germline V gene encodes CDR1 SEHNR and CDR2 FQNEAQ (reference sequence).

The rearrangement uses TRBV19 and TRBJ1-2; the D gene is possibly TRBD1 (6 bases). V lost 1 base to trimming and J lost 2 bases, with 14 bases between them. The CDR3 is made up of 16 amino acids. Germline V gene sequence: CDR1 LNHDA, CDR2 SQIVND (reference sequence). Here the CDR3 reads CASSIAGGPVNYGYTF. The CDR3 region has the DNA TGTGCCAGTAGTATAGCCGGGGGCCCGGTAAACTATGGCTACACCTTC.

This clonotype occurred a few times. V and J are TRBV4-1 and TRBJ2-1, with 9 nucleotides matching TRBD1. Germline V gene sequence: CDR1 MGHRA, CDR2 YSYEKL. This CDR3 comprises 17 residues. The trim removed 1 base at V and 2 bases at J, leaving 6 bases unmatched. The CDR3 DNA sequence: TGCGCCAGCAGCCAAGGACCGGACAGGGGAACCTACAATGAGCAGTTCTTC. The encoded protein is CASSQGPDRGTYNEQFF.

Only a few counts were recorded for this clonotype. This chain uses TRBV11-2 with TRBJ2-5, with D perhaps matching TRBD2 (6 bases). Trimming removed 7 bases at V and 4 bases at J, with 19 bases between. Germline-derived CDR1 and CDR2 are SGHAT and FQNNGV. The CDR3 is 15 residues long. CDR3 region: CASTTLRGKGETQYF. The CDR3 coding sequence is TGTGCCAGCACCACCCTCCGGGGGAAGGGAGAGACCCAGTACTTC.

This sequence joins TRBV25-1 and TRBJ2-3; possible D gene TRBD1, 5 bases. Germline lookup yields CDR1 MGHDK and CDR2 SYGVNS. The CDR3 covers 15 residues. V gave up 2 bases and J gave up 1 base, with 10 bases separating them. The CDR3 reads CASSEARAGTDTQYF. The CDR3 nucleotides read TGTGCCAGCAGTGAAGCCAGGGCTGGCACAGATACGCAGTATTTT.

This clonotype was found many times. The chain is built from TRBV7-2 and TRBJ1-5; D not resolved. Germline V gene data show CDR1 as SGHTA and CDR2 as FQGNSA. The CDR3 runs 19 residues. Trimming pared 2 bases from V and 3 bases from J, leaving 23 bases between. In DNA form, the CDR3 reads TGTGCCAGCAGCTTACTCCCGTGGGTGGATGAGGGTTCCAATCAGCCCCAGCATTTT. Translating gives CASSLLPWVDEGSNQPQHF.

This chain links TRBV20-1 with TRBJ2-3; 9 positions agree with TRBD2. CDR1 is DFQATT and CDR2 is SNEGSKA in the germline V gene (reference sequence). This CDR3 has 15 amino acids. V was clipped by 6 bases and J by 6 bases; unmatched bases: 13. This CDR3 reads CSAAGGRALDDTQYF. In nucleotides, the CDR3 is TGCAGTGCAGCGGGCGGGAGGGCCCTGGACGATACGCAGTATTTT.

The chain employs TRBV6-8 and TRBJ1-3; D may be TRBD1 (6 bases). Germline lookup yields CDR1 MNHGY and CDR2 SAAAGT. The V gene lost 0 bases and the J gene lost 6 bases, with 12 bases spanning the gap. CDR3 size: 15 residues. The chain's CDR3 is CASSYSPGGENTIYF. The CDR3 nucleotides read TGTGCCAGCAGTTACTCCCCCGGGGGCGAAAACACCATATATTTT.